The 12 T cell receptor beta chains in this list originate from one sample, sequenced in a study of blood T cell repertoires in COVID-19. Only in-frame clones appear in the TCRdb table, and some are missing; sequencing was by immunoSEQ multiplex PCR. The sample carries about 150,000 clones, 70% to 80% recorded once. Material for sequencing was PBMCs or T cells enriched from blood (not recorded which). The receptors were gathered from a woman aged 70-85 years in a cohort exposed to, infected with or recovered from COVID-19 (not recorded which).

The chain recombines TRBV4-1 with TRBJ1-2, with D possibly being TRBD1 (6 bases). The CDR3 is 15 amino acids. Trimming left V 4 bases short and J 2 bases short, with 14 bases between. The germline CDR1 and CDR2 sequences are MGHRA and YSYEKL. The DNA for the CDR3 is TGCGCCAGCAGCCCACGACAGGACATGAACTATGGCTACACCTTC. It is translated as CASSPRQDMNYGYTF.

The chain combines TRBV11-2 with TRBJ2-3, with D perhaps TRBD1 (6 bases). V lost 3 bases, J lost 1 base, and 14 bases lay in between. The germline V gene has CDR1 SGHAT and CDR2 FQNNGV. The CDR3 loop spans 16 amino acids. The CDR3 reads CASSLEGTKRTDTQYF. CDR3 nucleotides: TGTGCCAGCAGCTTGGAAGGGACAAAACGCACAGATACGCAGTATTTT. The full variable domain, its missing parts supplied by reference TRBV11-2 and TRBJ2-3, is EAGVAQSPRYKIIEKRQSVAFWCNPISGHATLYWYQQILGQGPKLLIQFQNNGVVDDSQLPKDRFSAERLKGVDSTLKIQPAKLEDSAVYLCASSLEGTKRTDTQYFGPGTRLTVL.

This clone showed up just a few times. The chain links TRBV4-3 to TRBJ1-2; D gene ambiguous. Germline CDR1 is LGHNA and CDR2 is YSLEER. The CDR3 spans 15 residues. The V gene lost 5 bases and the J gene lost 0 bases, with 13 bases spanning the gap. The CDR3 coding sequence is TGCGCCAGCAGCTTTCAAACCGCGGCTAACTATGGCTACACCTTC. Translation gives CASSFQTAANYGYTF.

The table lists this clone with a few counts. The chain employs TRBV5-5 and TRBJ1-3, with D uncertain. Germline V lookup: CDR1 SGHKS, CDR2 YYEKEE (reference sequence). With 4 bases removed from V and 0 bases from J, the gap between germline ends came to 11 bases. The CDR3 has 15 amino acids. This chain's CDR3 is CASSHTSHSGNTIYF. CDR3 DNA sequence: TGTGCCAGCAGCCACACATCCCACTCTGGAAACACCATATATTTT.

The rearrangement joins TRBV5-1 to TRBJ2-2; D uncertain. The CDR3 loop spans 15 amino acids. Trimming removed 0 bases at V and 0 bases at J, with 6 bases between. Germline CDR1 is SGHRS and CDR2 is YFSETQ. For the CDR3, the DNA is TGCGCCAGCAGCTTGGCCCATCCGAACACCGGGGAGCTGTTTTTT. Encoded protein: CASSLAHPNTGELFF.

This sequence joins TRBV7-3 and TRBJ2-1; maybe TRBD2 (5 bases). The V and J ends lost 2 bases and 5 bases respectively, with 10 bases between them. The CDR3 has 14 amino acids. Germline loops: CDR1 SGHTA, CDR2 FQGTGA. CDR3: CASSLGAGDNEQFF. The CDR3 nucleotides read TGTGCCAGCAGCTTAGGTGCGGGTGACAATGAGCAGTTCTTC.

V usage is TRBV28 and J usage is TRBJ2-1; 9 bases match TRBD1. Germline values: CDR1 MDHEN, CDR2 SYDVKM. J was trimmed by 5 bases and V by 6 bases; bases with no gene match: 14. There are 17 residues in the CDR3. The CDR3 coding sequence is TGTGCCAGCAGCCCTTGGAGCAGGGGACAGGGTGACAATGAGCAGTTCTTC. This encodes CASSPWSRGQGDNEQFF.

The gene calls are TRBV15 and TRBJ2-5; 10 nucleotides line up with TRBD2. The CDR3 runs to 16 residues. Germline V gene data show CDR1 as LNHNV and CDR2 as YYDKDF (reference sequence). The V segment lost 4 bases and the J segment 5 bases; nucleotides outside the gene matches: 10. CDR3 amino acids: CATSMNSGLALETQYF. The DNA for the CDR3 is TGTGCCACCAGCATGAATTCGGGACTAGCGTTGGAGACCCAGTACTTC.

This chain's CDR3 is CASSTLQGSTDTQYF. CDR3 in DNA: TGTGCCAGTAGTACTCTACAGGGGTCCACAGATACGCAGTATTTT. This sequence joins TRBV19 and TRBJ2-3, with TRBD1 identical over 7 bases. Germline loops: CDR1 LNHDA, CDR2 SQIVND (reference sequence). After removal of 4 bases from V and 2 bases from J, the junction contained 6 bases not matched to a gene. The CDR3 spans 15 residues.

The CDR3 DNA reads as TGTGCCAGCAGTGAAGCGGTCAGGGCACGAAATTCACCCCTCCACTTT. It codes for CASSEAVRARNSPLHF. The chain is built from TRBV6-1 and TRBJ1-6, with D tentatively TRBD1 (5 bases). Trimming left V 0 bases short and J 7 bases short, with 13 bases between. CDR1 is MNHNS and CDR2 is SASEGT in the germline V gene. The CDR3 runs 16 residues.

A single count supports this clone. V and J are TRBV2 and TRBJ2-1; 7 nucleotides agree with TRBD2. Trimming cost V 4 bases and J 4 bases; bases outside gene matches: 7. This CDR3 contains 15 residues. Germline V lookup: CDR1 SNHLY, CDR2 FYNNEI. This chain's CDR3 is CASSAASGNYNEQFF. For the CDR3, the DNA is TGTGCCAGCAGTGCCGCTAGCGGTAATTACAATGAGCAGTTCTTC.

The chain joins TRBV6-6 to TRBJ2-7; no firm D call. The V end lost 6 bases, the J end lost 2 bases, and 5 bases lay between the germline ends. The CDR3 sequence is 11 residues long. The germline CDR1 and CDR2 sequences are MNHNY and SVGAGI (reference sequence). The chain's CDR3 is CASSIAYEQYF. The CDR3 bases are TGTGCCAGCAGCATAGCCTACGAGCAGTACTTC.